Described below is a single T cell receptor beta chain sequence and its context. This specimen belongs to a study of blood T cell repertoires in COVID-19. Study-level information: The United States, Italy and Spain supplied acute and convalescent COVID-19 samples. Sources were T cells, B-cell-depleted T cells, or PBMCs; the material itself was cDNA or gDNA.

As processed by the authors: Reference gene primer amplification yielded estimated nucleated cell counts. Produced via immunoSEQ multiplex PCR; TCRdb's table is partial and in-frame only. That table furnishes V, J and clone size, whereas the DNA furnished D and trimming. The table records under 85,000 clones, 80% to 85% of them present only once. From germline, CDR1 is LGHDT and CDR2 YNNKEL (reference sequence). The CDR3 is 16 residues long. The ends were cut back, 3 bases at V and 2 bases at J, with 14 bases in the middle. V and J are TRBV3-1 (or the pseudogene TRBV3-2) and TRBJ1-3; TRBD1 might be the D (5 bases). This receptor was identified in a man aged 80 or over with acute or convalescent COVID-19. The sample was peripheral blood. This CDR3 reads CASSQAGNSPGNTIYF. CDR3 coding DNA: TGTGCCAGCAGCCAGGCAGGGAATTCCCCTGGAAACACCATATATTTT.